The 7 T cell receptor beta chains listed next were all sequenced from one sample in a study of metastatic and nonmetastatic thyroid tumors. TCRdb re-clonotyped the PCR reads via MiXCR. Here the sample spans about 20,000 clones, roughly 10% being singletons. Every patient underwent thyroid surgery untreated. Material: blood. Receptor source: a female donor with papillary thyroid cancer or a benign thyroid nodule (not recorded which). Some clones in this sample may be carry-over from other donors' samples.

This rearrangement joins TRBV19 to TRBJ1-6, with D perhaps TRBD1 (6 bases). The CDR3 has 13 residues. The V end was cut by 5 bases, the J end by 8 bases, with 10 bases between. CDR1 is LNHDA and CDR2 is SQIVND in the germline V gene (reference sequence). The CDR3 region is CASSPRGDSPLHF. CDR3 nucleotide sequence: TGTGCCAGTAGTCCGAGGGGGGATTCACCCCTCCACTTT.

The V gene is TRBV18, the J gene TRBJ1-3; D perhaps matches TRBD1 (5 bases). Germline lookup yields CDR1 KGHSH and CDR2 LQKENI. The CDR3 is 17 residues long. The V gene lost 2 bases and the J gene lost 1 base, with 15 bases spanning the gap. The DNA of the CDR3 is TGTGCCAGCTCACCAACCGGGACCGTCTCTTCTGGAAACACCATATATTTT. It translates to CASSPTGTVSSGNTIYF.

This clone has ten or more counts. A much larger clone lies a single base off, so this may be a read error. This chain connects TRBV6-2 or TRBV6-3 to TRBJ2-1; TRBD2 aligns across 7 bases. Germline V gene sequence: CDR1 MNHEY, CDR2 SVGEGT. The CDR3 runs 16 residues. Losses at the gene ends were 0 bases for V and 5 bases for J; bases not matched to a gene: 7. The CDR3 sequence is CASSYSKTSEDNEQFF. The DNA for the CDR3 is TGTGCCAGCAGTTACTCGAAAACTAGCGAGGACAATGAGCAGTTCTTC.

There are a few counts of this clone. A much larger clone differs by one base, so this may be a read error. The V call is TRBV9, the J call TRBJ2-1; no clear D gene. V was cut by 4 bases and J by 7 bases, with 9 bases left in between. The CDR3 consists of 12 residues. The germline CDR1 and CDR2 sequences are SGDLS and YYNGEE. CDR3 sequence (DNA): TGTGCCAGCAGCTCCGGTAGTAATGAGCAGTTCTTC. Its translation is CASSSGSNEQFF.

This clone was observed at least ten times. The same CDR3 arises from other DNA sequences in this sample as well. The genes are TRBV12-3 or TRBV12-4 and TRBJ2-3; no firm D call. CDR3 size: 12 residues. V was shortened by 3 bases and J by 9 bases, with 10 bases between the two germline ends. This chain's CDR3 is CASSFLRSTQYF. The CDR3 nucleotides read TGTGCCAGCAGTTTCCTTAGATCCACGCAGTATTTT.

This clone turned up a few times. A read error is possible here, since a much larger clone lies one base away. The gene calls are TRBV3-1 and TRBJ1-2, with 9 positions matching TRBD1. V dropped 0 bases and J dropped 2; count of bases not matched to a gene: 10. Germline assignment: CDR1 LGHDT and CDR2 YNNKEL (reference sequence). This CDR3 contains 18 residues. CDR3 amino acids: CASSQEALRDRDNYGYTF. The CDR3 nucleotides read TGTGCCAGCAGCCAAGAGGCCCTTCGGGACAGGGACAACTATGGCTACACCTTC.

In its sample, this clone was seen many times. A much larger clone differs by one base, so this may be a read error. The chain couples TRBV19 to TRBJ2-1; 7 bases align to TRBD2. CDR1 and CDR2 (germline): LNHDA, SQIVND (reference sequence). This CDR3 comprises 13 residues. The CDR3 loop is CASSIGDYNEQSF. The CDR3 DNA sequence: TGTGCCAGTAGTATAGGGGACTACAATGAGCAGTCCTTC.